Each of the 13 T cell receptor beta chains below was sequenced from the same sample in a study of blood T cell repertoires in COVID-19. Using immunoSEQ multiplex PCR, the repertoire was profiled, and TCRdb retains in-frame clones only, with some absent. The data contain approximately 200,000 clones, approximately 86% of them seen just once; the ten biggest clones take up about 4%. Sequencing input: PBMCs or T cells enriched from blood (not recorded which). The origin of the receptors is a young woman who had been exposed to COVID-19.

This clone was seen a handful of times. CDR3 DNA: TGCGCCAGCAGTGAAGGGGGGCCCCAGCATTTT. Translating gives CASSEGGPQHF. The V gene is TRBV10-1, the J gene TRBJ1-5, with D possibly being TRBD1 (6 bases). The CDR3 is 11 amino acids. V lost 3 bases, J lost 9 bases, and 6 bases lay in between. Per germline, CDR1 WNHNN and CDR2 SYGVQD (reference sequence).

The V call is TRBV2, the J call TRBJ2-7; 15 bases agree with TRBD2. The CDR3 covers 15 residues. V was pared by 6 bases and J by 9 bases, with 9 bases of the junction left unmatched. Germline V gene sequence: CDR1 SNHLY, CDR2 FYNNEI. The CDR3 DNA reads as TGTGCCAGCAGCATTGGACTAGCGGGGGGGCAGAGGCAGTACTTC. Translation gives CASSIGLAGGQRQYF.

The chain employs TRBV5-1 and TRBJ1-2, with D possibly TRBD1 on 6 matching bases. CDR3 length: 15 amino acids. V lost 0 bases and J lost 4, with 13 bases in between. Germline V CDR1 and CDR2: SGHRS, YFSETQ. Written as DNA, the CDR3 is TGCGCCAGCAGCTTGGATTTCAGGGGACCCTATGGCTACACCTTC. It yields the protein CASSLDFRGPYGYTF.

The chain carries TRBV2 and TRBJ2-7, with TRBD2 identical over 13 bases. V was clipped by 7 bases and J by 6 bases; unmatched bases: 6. The germline gives CDR1 SNHLY, CDR2 FYNNEI. This CDR3 is built from 14 residues. CDR3 loop: CASITSGGALEQYF. CDR3 bases: TGTGCCAGCATCACTAGCGGGGGGGCCCTCGAGCAGTACTTC. The whole variable domain, filled in from reference TRBV2 and TRBJ2-7, reads EPEVTQTPSHQVTQMGQEVILRCVPISNHLYFYWYRQILGQKVEFLVSFYNNEISEKSEIFDDQFSVERPDGSNFTLKIRSTKLEDSAMYFCASITSGGALEQYFGPGTRLTVT.

For the CDR3, the DNA is TGTGCCAGCAGACGAACCTGGACAGGAGGGGGATCGACGAACACTGAAGCTTTCTTT. Its translation: CASRRTWTGGGSTNTEAFF. The chain uses TRBV6-6 and TRBJ1-1, with 7 positions matching TRBD1. The length of the CDR3 is 19 residues. The V and J ends lost 6 bases and 1 base, in that order; junction bases with no gene match: 20. The V gene's germline CDR1 is MNHNY and CDR2 SVGAGI (reference sequence).

J is TRBJ2-2 and V is TRBV14, with TRBD1 identical over 8 bases. This CDR3 is 16 amino acids long. CDR1 and CDR2 (germline): SGHDN, FVKESK. Unmatched junction bases numbered 7, after V lost 6 bases and J lost 1 base. The CDR3 DNA is TGTGCCAGCAGTCAGAACAGGGGGGAGAACACCGGGGAGCTGTTTTTT. This sequence encodes CASSQNRGENTGELFF.

To note about this clone: In the same sample, other DNA sequences code for this CDR3. This chain uses TRBV28 with TRBJ2-7; 9 bases are a match to TRBD2. The J segment lost 2 bases and the V segment lost 3 bases, leaving 11 bases of the junction unmatched. The CDR3 runs to 17 residues. Per germline, CDR1 MDHEN and CDR2 SYDVKM. The CDR3 DNA follows: TGTGCCAGCAGTTTCGGTAGCGGGGGACTACCTCCCTACGAGCAGTACTTC. Protein product: CASSFGSGGLPPYEQYF.

The rearrangement links TRBV7-3 to TRBJ2-6, with 8 bases fitting TRBD1. The CDR3 has 18 amino acids. The germline V gene encodes CDR1 SGHTA and CDR2 FQGTGA. J lost 0 bases, V lost 5 bases, and 9 bases had no gene match. The CDR3 region has the DNA TGTGCCAGCAGCGCGCGCGACAGGGGAGTCTCTGGGGCCAACGTCCTGACTTTC. Translated: CASSARDRGVSGANVLTF.

The V call is TRBV12-3 or TRBV12-4, the J call TRBJ1-1; D not resolved. The CDR3 totals 12 residues. Trimming cost V 6 bases and J 0 bases, with 5 bases left between them. CDR3 loop: CASSLLNTEAFF. Written as DNA, the CDR3 is TGTGCCAGCAGCTTGTTGAACACTGAAGCTTTCTTT.

The chain recombines TRBV6-5 with TRBJ1-1; D gene uncertain. The V and J ends lost 1 base and 6 bases respectively, with 12 bases between them. The CDR3 runs to 14 residues. Germline V CDR1 and CDR2: MNHEY, SVGAGI. In nucleotides, the CDR3 is TGTGCCAGCAGTTACTTGGCAGACAACTCTGAAGCTTTCTTT. It translates to CASSYLADNSEAFF.

The chain couples TRBV24-1 to TRBJ1-4; TRBD1 agrees at 9 bases. This CDR3 is built from 16 residues. CDR1 and CDR2 from the germline V gene are KGHDR and SFDVKD. With 3 bases clipped from V and 6 bases from J, the junction kept 7 bases outside the gene matches. The CDR3 loop is CATSDPGQGPDEKLFF. CDR3 in DNA: TGTGCCACCAGTGATCCCGGACAGGGGCCCGATGAAAAACTGTTTTTT.

This chain uses TRBV6-1 with TRBJ2-3; 7 bases agree with TRBD2. Trimming removed 4 bases from V and 6 bases from J; junction bases left unmatched: 13. From germline, CDR1 is MNHNS and CDR2 SASEGT. CDR3 length equals 16 residues. The CDR3 region is CASSARLAAKKDTQYF. The CDR3 DNA sequence: TGTGCCAGCAGTGCCAGGCTAGCGGCAAAAAAGGATACGCAGTATTTT.

V usage is TRBV19 and J usage is TRBJ1-6; D remains ambiguous. The CDR3 is made up of 15 amino acids. V lost 5 bases and J 7 bases, leaving 15 bases between the germline ends. Germline V CDR1 and CDR2: LNHDA, SQIVND (reference sequence). The CDR3 protein is CASSSRTGMNSPLHF. As DNA, the CDR3 is TGTGCCAGTAGTTCCCGGACGGGGATGAATTCACCCCTCCACTTT.